Sequencing of this TCR beta chain was carried out in a study of CD8+ T cells in alopecia areata. Study-level results: An increase in clonality over normal scalp was evident in lesional scalp, especially alopecia totalis/universalis.

CDR1 is MDHEN, CDR2 SYDVKM, per germline. This CDR3 spans 14 amino acids. V dropped 1 base and J dropped 5 bases, with 8 bases sitting between them. Sequencing templates came from extracted RNA that was reverse transcribed into cDNA. The repertoire was sequenced with immunoSEQ multiplex PCR; TCRdb's copy has only in-frame clones and lacks some. The sample records 130,000 to 150,000 clones, 62% being singletons. Comment on this clone: What it recognizes is unknown.

V usage is TRBV28 and J usage is TRBJ2-2; the D is unclear. This TCR came from a human donor in good health. Sequencing was carried out using CD8+ T cells sorted from blood. This CDR3 reads CASSLSTSTGELFF. The CDR3 bases are TGTGCCAGCAGTTTATCTACCTCTACCGGGGAGCTGTTTTTT.